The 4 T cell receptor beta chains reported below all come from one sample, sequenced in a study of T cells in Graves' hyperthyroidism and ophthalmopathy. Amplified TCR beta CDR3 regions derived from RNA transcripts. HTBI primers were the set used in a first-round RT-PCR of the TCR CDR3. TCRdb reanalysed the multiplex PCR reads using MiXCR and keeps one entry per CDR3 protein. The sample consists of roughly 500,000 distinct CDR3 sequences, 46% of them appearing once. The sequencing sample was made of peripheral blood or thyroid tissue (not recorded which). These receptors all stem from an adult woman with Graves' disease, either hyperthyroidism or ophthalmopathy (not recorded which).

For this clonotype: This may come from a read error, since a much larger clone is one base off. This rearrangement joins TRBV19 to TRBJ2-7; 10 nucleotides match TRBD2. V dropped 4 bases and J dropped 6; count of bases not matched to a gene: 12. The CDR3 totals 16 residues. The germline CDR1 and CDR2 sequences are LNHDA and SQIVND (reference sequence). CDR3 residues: CASSSLGAGGIGEQYF. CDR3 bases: TGTGCCAGTAGTAGCCTTGGAGCGGGAGGGATCGGCGAGCAGTACTTC.

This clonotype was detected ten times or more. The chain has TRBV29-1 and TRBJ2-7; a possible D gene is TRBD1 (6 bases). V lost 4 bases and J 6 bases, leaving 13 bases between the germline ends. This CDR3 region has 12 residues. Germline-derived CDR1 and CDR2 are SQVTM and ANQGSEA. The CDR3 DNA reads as TGCAGCGTTGTGGCCAGACAGGCCGAGCAGTACTTC. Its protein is CSVVARQAEQYF.

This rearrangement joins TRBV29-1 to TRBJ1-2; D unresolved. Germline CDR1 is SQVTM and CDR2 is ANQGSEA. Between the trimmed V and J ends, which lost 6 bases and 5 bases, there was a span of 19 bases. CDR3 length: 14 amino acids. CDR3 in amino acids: CSVVGRSVYYGYTF. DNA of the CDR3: TGCAGCGTCGTTGGGCGATCTGTATATTATGGCTACACCTTC.

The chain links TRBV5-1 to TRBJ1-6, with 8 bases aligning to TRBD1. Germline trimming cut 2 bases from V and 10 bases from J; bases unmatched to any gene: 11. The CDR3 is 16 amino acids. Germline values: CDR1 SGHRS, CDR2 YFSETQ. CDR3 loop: CASSLTETGDGSPLHF. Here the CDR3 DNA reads TGCGCCAGCAGCTTAACAGAGACAGGGGACGGCTCACCCCTCCACTTT.